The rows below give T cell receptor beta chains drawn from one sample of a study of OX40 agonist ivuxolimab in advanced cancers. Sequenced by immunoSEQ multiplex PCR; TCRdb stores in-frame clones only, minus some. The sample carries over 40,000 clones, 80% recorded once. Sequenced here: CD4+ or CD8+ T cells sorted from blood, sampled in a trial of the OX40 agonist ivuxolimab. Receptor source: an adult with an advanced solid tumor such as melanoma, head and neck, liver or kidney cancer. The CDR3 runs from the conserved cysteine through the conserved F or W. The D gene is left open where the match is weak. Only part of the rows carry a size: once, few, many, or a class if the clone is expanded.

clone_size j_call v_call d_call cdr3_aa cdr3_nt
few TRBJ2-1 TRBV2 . CASSEGQYNEQFF TGTGCCAGCAGTGAAGGACAGTACAATGAGCAGTTCTTC
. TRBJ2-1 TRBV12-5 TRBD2 CASGLPSTSPGLADYYNEQFF TGTGCTAGTGGTTTGCCATCAACCTCTCCGGGACTAGCGGACTATTACAATGAGCAGTTCTTC
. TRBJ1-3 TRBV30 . CAWRPSGNTIYF TGTGCCTGGAGACCCTCTGGAAACACCATATATTTT
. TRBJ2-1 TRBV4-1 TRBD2 CASSQDGLAVNEQFF TGCGCCAGCAGCCAAGATGGACTAGCGGTGAATGAGCAGTTCTTC
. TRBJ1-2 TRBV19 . CASSIVEVSHHYGYTF TGTGCCAGTAGTATTGTTGAAGTATCGCACCACTATGGCTACACCTTC
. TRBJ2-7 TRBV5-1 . CASSPGQNYEQYF TGCGCCAGCAGCCCGGGACAAAACTACGAGCAGTACTTC
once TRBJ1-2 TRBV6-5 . CASSYATDYGLGYTF TGTGCCAGCAGTTACGCGACGGACTATGGACTGGGCTACACCTTC
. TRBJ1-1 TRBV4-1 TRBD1 CASSPGQRMNTEAFF TGCGCCAGCAGCCCGGGACAGAGAATGAACACTGAAGCTTTCTTT
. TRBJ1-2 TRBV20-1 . CSARDRVGYTF TGCAGTGCTAGAGATCGGGTAGGCTACACCTTC
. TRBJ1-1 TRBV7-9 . CASSFRDTYSMNTEAFF TGTGCCAGCAGCTTCCGGGACACCTATTCCATGAACACTGAAGCTTTCTTT
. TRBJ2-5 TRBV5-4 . CASSFWGMETQYF TGTGCCAGCAGCTTTTGGGGGATGGAGACCCAGTACTTC
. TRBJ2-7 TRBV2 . CASSAGTVYEQYF TGTGCCAGCTCCGCAGGGACCGTCTACGAGCAGTACTTC
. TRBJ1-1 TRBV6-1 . CASSEARYAEAFF TGTGCCAGCAGTGAAGCCAGGTACGCTGAAGCTTTCTTT
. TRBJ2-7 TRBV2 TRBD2 CASKGTRFYEQYF TGTGCCAGCAAAGGGACTAGGTTCTACGAGCAGTACTTC
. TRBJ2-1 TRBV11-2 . CASSYRVNEQFF TGTGCCAGCAGTTACAGGGTAAATGAGCAGTTCTTC
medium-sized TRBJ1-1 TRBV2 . CATKPRAGTEAFF TGTGCCACCAAACCACGAGCAGGGACTGAAGCTTTCTTT
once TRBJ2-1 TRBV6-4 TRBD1 CASRDRDRLNEQFF TGTGCCAGCCGAGACCGGGACAGGCTCAATGAGCAGTTCTTC
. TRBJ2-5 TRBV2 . CASNPFPTVQETQYF TGTGCCAGCAACCCCTTCCCGACAGTTCAAGAGACCCAGTACTTC
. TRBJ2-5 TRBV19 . CASSIDRLGETQYF TGTGCCAGTAGTATTGACAGGTTGGGAGAGACCCAGTACTTC
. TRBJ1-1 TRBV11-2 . CASSWSDGRQEAFF TGTGCCAGCAGCTGGTCCGACGGACGCCAGGAAGCTTTCTTT
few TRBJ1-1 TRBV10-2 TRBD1 CASSDRGGGQGRAEAFF TGCGCCAGCAGTGATCGTGGAGGGGGACAGGGGCGGGCTGAAGCTTTCTTT
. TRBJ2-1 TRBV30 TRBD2 CAWRDPILAGGNEQFF TGTGCCTGGAGAGACCCGATTCTAGCGGGAGGCAATGAGCAGTTCTTC
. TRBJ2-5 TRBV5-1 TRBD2 CASSTGVAGAIETQYF TGCGCCAGCAGCACGGGGGTAGCGGGAGCTATTGAGACCCAGTACTTC
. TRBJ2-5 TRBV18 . CASSPRGYGGETQYF TGTGCCAGCTCACCTCGCGGGTACGGGGGAGAGACCCAGTACTTC
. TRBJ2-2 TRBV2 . CASKGGWSITGELFF TGTGCCAGCAAGGGCGGGTGGAGTATCACCGGGGAGCTGTTTTTT
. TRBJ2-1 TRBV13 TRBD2 CASSTPGTSGRAFEQFF TGTGCCAGCAGCACCCCCGGGACTAGCGGGAGGGCCTTTGAGCAGTTCTTC
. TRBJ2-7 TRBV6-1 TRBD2 CASRQLAGVYYEQYF TGTGCCAGCAGGCAATTAGCGGGAGTGTACTACGAGCAGTACTTC
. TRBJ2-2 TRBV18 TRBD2 CASSPIAGGPSTGELFF TGTGCCAGCTCACCAATCGCGGGAGGGCCTAGCACCGGGGAGCTGTTTTTT
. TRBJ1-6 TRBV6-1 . CASSENSLSYNSPLHF TGTGCCAGCAGTGAAAACAGCCTCTCCTATAATTCACCCCTCCACTTT
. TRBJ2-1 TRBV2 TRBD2 CASSLTSGSANEQFF TGTGCCAGCAGTCTGACTAGCGGGAGTGCCAATGAGCAGTTCTTC
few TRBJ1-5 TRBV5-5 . CASSPSAGLNQPQHF TGTGCCAGCAGCCCTAGCGCTGGGCTCAATCAGCCCCAGCATTTT
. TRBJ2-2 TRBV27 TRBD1 CASRASRGHMTGELFF TGTGCCAGCAGGGCTAGCAGGGGGCATATGACCGGGGAGCTGTTTTTT
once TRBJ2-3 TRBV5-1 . CASSLDPSDTQYF TGCGCCAGCAGCCTGGATCCTTCAGATACGCAGTATTTT
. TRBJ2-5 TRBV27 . CASSTTRDQETQYF TGTGCCAGCAGTACAACCCGGGATCAAGAGACCCAGTACTTC
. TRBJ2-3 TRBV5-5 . CASSLGLVQGTDTQYF TGTGCCAGCAGCTTGGGTTTGGTACAAGGCACAGATACGCAGTATTTT
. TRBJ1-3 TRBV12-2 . CASRHIVPNSGNTIYF TGTGCAAGTCGCCACATCGTACCGAACTCTGGAAACACCATATATTTT
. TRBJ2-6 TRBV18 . CASSPYSGGRANVLTF TGTGCCAGCTCACCATATTCCGGAGGGCGGGCCAACGTCCTGACTTTC
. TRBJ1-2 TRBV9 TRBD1 CASSPWTGANYGYTF TGTGCCAGCAGCCCCTGGACAGGAGCTAACTATGGCTACACCTTC
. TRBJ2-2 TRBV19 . CASSITVTGELFF TGTGCCAGTAGTATCACCGTCACCGGGGAGCTGTTTTTT
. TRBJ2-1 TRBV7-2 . CASSPSSSYNEQFF TGTGCCAGCAGCCCCTCGAGCTCCTACAATGAGCAGTTCTTC
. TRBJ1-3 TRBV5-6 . CASSLLSLLENTIYF TGTGCCAGCAGCTTGTTGAGCCTTCTCGAAAACACCATATATTTT
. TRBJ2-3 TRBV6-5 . CASRGDPENTQYF TGTGCCAGCAGAGGAGACCCAGAAAATACGCAGTATTTT
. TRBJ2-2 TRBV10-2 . CASSESTGGTGELFF TGCGCCAGCAGTGAGTCGACAGGAGGCACCGGGGAGCTGTTTTTT
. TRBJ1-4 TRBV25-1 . CASSDWTQATNEKLFF TGTGCCAGCAGTGATTGGACACAAGCAACTAATGAAAAACTGTTTTTT
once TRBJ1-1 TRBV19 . CASSTGQGDTEAFF TGTGCCAGTAGTACAGGGCAAGGGGACACTGAAGCTTTCTTT
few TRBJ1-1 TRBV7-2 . CASSLTGFEAFF TGTGCCAGCAGCTTAACAGGCTTTGAAGCTTTCTTT
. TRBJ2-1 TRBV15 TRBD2 CATSFEGLAGVEQFF TGTGCCACCAGCTTTGAGGGACTAGCGGGAGTTGAGCAGTTCTTC